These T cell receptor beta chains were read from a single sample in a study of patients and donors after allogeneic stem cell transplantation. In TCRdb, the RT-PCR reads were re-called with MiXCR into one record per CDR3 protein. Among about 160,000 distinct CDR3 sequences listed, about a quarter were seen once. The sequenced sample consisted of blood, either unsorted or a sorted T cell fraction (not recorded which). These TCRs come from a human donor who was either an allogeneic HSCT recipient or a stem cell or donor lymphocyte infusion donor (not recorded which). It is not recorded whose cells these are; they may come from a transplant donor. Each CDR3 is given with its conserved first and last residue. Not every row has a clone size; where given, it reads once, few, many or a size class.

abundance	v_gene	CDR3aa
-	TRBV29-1	CSVEDWGHTEAFF
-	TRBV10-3	CAISESAGLLSTDTQYF
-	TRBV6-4	CASLLDRSSYEQYF
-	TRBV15	CATSRTDGDYNEQFF
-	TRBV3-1	CASSLKGRSSYNEQFF
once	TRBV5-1	CASRTDSGANVLTF
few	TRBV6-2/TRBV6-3	CATTGVTSYEQYF
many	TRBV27	CASSGTFASNGYTF
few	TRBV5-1	CASSFRPGTGRDTEAFF
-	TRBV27	CASSMNSNYGYTF